This is a list of T cell receptor beta chains from one sample in a study of blood T cell repertoires in COVID-19. Using immunoSEQ multiplex PCR, the repertoire was profiled, and TCRdb retains in-frame clones only, with some absent. Here the sample spans 160,000 or so clones, 65% to 90% being singletons. Source material: peripheral blood. Source of these receptors: a woman aged 45-59 years with acute or convalescent COVID-19. Both conserved end residues are part of each CDR3. The order of the fields is clone size, D gene, J gene, V gene, CDR3 protein, CDR3 DNA. The D gene is left open where the match is weak. The listing skips clone size in some rows; elsewhere it reads once, few, many or a size class.

clone size: once; D gene: NA; J gene: TRBJ2-3; V gene: TRBV3-1/TRBV3-2; CDR3 protein: CASSQIPELDLLLDTQYF; CDR3 DNA: TGTGCCAGCAGCCAAATTCCCGAACTAGATCTTTTACTAGATACGCAGTATTTT
clone size: NA; D gene: NA; J gene: TRBJ1-5; V gene: TRBV18; CDR3 protein: CAIMNQPQHF; CDR3 DNA: TGTGCCATCATGAATCAGCCCCAGCATTTT
clone size: NA; D gene: TRBD1; J gene: TRBJ2-7; V gene: TRBV5-1; CDR3 protein: CASSLGTGVPPRSYEQYF; CDR3 DNA: TGCGCCAGCAGCCTAGGGACAGGGGTGCCCCCTCGTTCCTACGAGCAGTACTTC
clone size: NA; D gene: TRBD2; J gene: TRBJ2-4; V gene: TRBV11-2; CDR3 protein: CASSSPGGGIQYF; CDR3 DNA: TGTGCCAGCAGCTCCCCGGGGGGAGGCATTCAGTACTTC
clone size: NA; D gene: NA; J gene: TRBJ2-7; V gene: TRBV7-9; CDR3 protein: CAAGAGYEQYF; CDR3 DNA: TGTGCCGCGGGGGCAGGCTACGAGCAGTACTTC
clone size: NA; D gene: NA; J gene: TRBJ1-5; V gene: TRBV18; CDR3 protein: CASSQGPGQPQHF; CDR3 DNA: TGTGCCAGCTCACAGGGTCCGGGGCAGCCCCAGCATTTT
clone size: NA; D gene: NA; J gene: TRBJ2-7; V gene: TRBV4-3; CDR3 protein: CASSQAVSYEQYF; CDR3 DNA: TGCGCCAGCAGCCAAGCAGTCTCCTACGAGCAGTACTTC
clone size: NA; D gene: NA; J gene: TRBJ1-6; V gene: TRBV2; CDR3 protein: CASSSSNRDSPLHF; CDR3 DNA: TGTGCCAGCAGTTCGAGCAATCGGGATTCACCCCTCCACTTT
clone size: NA; D gene: NA; J gene: TRBJ1-2; V gene: TRBV28; CDR3 protein: CASSSGGAYYGYTF; CDR3 DNA: TGTGCCAGCAGCTCGGGGGGGGCTTACTATGGCTACACCTTC
clone size: NA; D gene: TRBD1; J gene: TRBJ2-2; V gene: TRBV29-1; CDR3 protein: CSVEDNRQGVGTGELFF; CDR3 DNA: TGCAGCGTTGAAGATAATCGACAGGGGGTAGGCACCGGGGAGCTGTTTTTT
clone size: few; D gene: NA; J gene: TRBJ1-1; V gene: TRBV18; CDR3 protein: CASSPAPGRTEAFF; CDR3 DNA: TGTGCCAGCTCACCCGCCCCAGGGAGGACTGAAGCTTTCTTT
clone size: NA; D gene: TRBD2; J gene: TRBJ2-7; V gene: TRBV4-2; CDR3 protein: CASSQSSGGGPYEQYF; CDR3 DNA: TGTGCCAGCAGCCAAAGTAGCGGGGGGGGACCCTACGAGCAGTACTTC
clone size: NA; D gene: TRBD1; J gene: TRBJ2-5; V gene: TRBV5-1; CDR3 protein: CASSEPGTGTETQYF; CDR3 DNA: TGCGCCAGCAGTGAACCCGGGACAGGCACCGAGACCCAGTACTTC
clone size: NA; D gene: TRBD1; J gene: TRBJ1-6; V gene: TRBV19; CDR3 protein: CASSSGDSYNSPLHF; CDR3 DNA: TGTGCCAGTAGTTCGGGGGACAGCTATAATTCACCCCTCCACTTT
clone size: NA; D gene: NA; J gene: TRBJ2-2; V gene: TRBV7-2; CDR3 protein: CASSSGLRGAGELFF; CDR3 DNA: TGTGCCAGCAGCTCGGGACTCCGCGGGGCCGGGGAGCTGTTTTTT
clone size: NA; D gene: NA; J gene: TRBJ1-6; V gene: TRBV4-3; CDR3 protein: CASSQEQGMVSPLHF; CDR3 DNA: TGCGCCAGCAGCCAAGAACAGGGTATGGTTTCACCCCTCCACTTT
clone size: NA; D gene: TRBD1; J gene: TRBJ2-7; V gene: TRBV5-4; CDR3 protein: CASSRNRDSYEQYF; CDR3 DNA: TGTGCCAGCAGCAGGAACCGGGACAGCTACGAGCAGTACTTC
clone size: NA; D gene: NA; J gene: TRBJ1-2; V gene: TRBV6-1; CDR3 protein: CASSETVTDGYTF; CDR3 DNA: TGTGCCAGCAGTGAAACAGTCACAGATGGCTACACCTTC
clone size: few; D gene: NA; J gene: TRBJ2-3; V gene: TRBV14; CDR3 protein: CASSQVLSDADTQYF; CDR3 DNA: TGTGCCAGCAGCCAAGTTCTTAGCGACGCAGATACGCAGTATTTT
clone size: once; D gene: NA; J gene: TRBJ1-5; V gene: TRBV6-1; CDR3 protein: CASSEVSGVLNQPQHF; CDR3 DNA: TGTGCCAGCAGTGAAGTCTCGGGGGTCCTTAATCAGCCCCAGCATTTT
clone size: NA; D gene: NA; J gene: TRBJ1-1; V gene: TRBV19; CDR3 protein: CASSITMANTEAFF; CDR3 DNA: TGTGCCAGTAGTATAACGATGGCGAACACTGAAGCTTTCTTT
clone size: NA; D gene: NA; J gene: TRBJ1-2; V gene: TRBV19; CDR3 protein: CASSMGIGGYGYTF; CDR3 DNA: TGTGCCAGTAGTATGGGGATCGGGGGGTATGGCTACACCTTC
clone size: once; D gene: NA; J gene: TRBJ1-5; V gene: TRBV19; CDR3 protein: CASSIARGGQPQHF; CDR3 DNA: TGTGCCAGTAGTATAGCCAGGGGTGGACAGCCCCAGCATTTT
clone size: NA; D gene: TRBD2; J gene: TRBJ2-5; V gene: TRBV7-2; CDR3 protein: CASSPQPGTSGIQETQYF; CDR3 DNA: TGTGCCAGCAGCCCCCAACCCGGGACTAGCGGGATACAAGAGACCCAGTACTTC
clone size: NA; D gene: TRBD1; J gene: TRBJ2-7; V gene: TRBV3-1/TRBV3-2; CDR3 protein: CASSRRDSSYEQYF; CDR3 DNA: TGTGCCAGCAGCCGCCGGGACAGCTCCTACGAGCAGTACTTC
clone size: NA; D gene: TRBD2; J gene: TRBJ2-1; V gene: TRBV5-1; CDR3 protein: CASSLGPSGNNEQFF; CDR3 DNA: TGCGCCAGCAGCTTGGGGCCTAGCGGAAACAATGAGCAGTTCTTC
clone size: NA; D gene: TRBD1; J gene: TRBJ2-2; V gene: TRBV7-3; CDR3 protein: CASRDRAATGELFF; CDR3 DNA: TGTGCCAGCAGGGACAGGGCGGCCACCGGGGAGCTGTTTTTT
clone size: NA; D gene: NA; J gene: TRBJ2-3; V gene: TRBV11-3; CDR3 protein: CASSLSSGSGTDTQYF; CDR3 DNA: TGTGCCAGCAGCTTAAGTTCCGGGTCAGGCACAGATACGCAGTATTTT
clone size: NA; D gene: TRBD1; J gene: TRBJ2-4; V gene: TRBV4-3; CDR3 protein: CASSQESDRAVNIQYF; CDR3 DNA: TGCGCCAGCAGCCAAGAGTCGGACAGGGCGGTAAACATTCAGTACTTC
clone size: NA; D gene: TRBD2; J gene: TRBJ2-3; V gene: TRBV9; CDR3 protein: CASSPGLAGGLTDTQYF; CDR3 DNA: TGTGCCAGCAGCCCTGGACTAGCGGGGGGGTTGACAGATACGCAGTATTTT
clone size: NA; D gene: TRBD1; J gene: TRBJ1-4; V gene: TRBV11-2; CDR3 protein: CASSLTGGSGEKLFF; CDR3 DNA: TGTGCCAGCAGCTTAACAGGGGGCAGTGGTGAAAAACTGTTTTTT
clone size: NA; D gene: NA; J gene: TRBJ1-1; V gene: TRBV6-4; CDR3 protein: CASSVGGIENTEAFF; CDR3 DNA: TGTGCCAGCAGTGTGGGCGGGATAGAGAACACTGAAGCTTTCTTT
clone size: NA; D gene: NA; J gene: TRBJ1-2; V gene: TRBV24-1; CDR3 protein: CATSDYRDNSGYTF; CDR3 DNA: TGTGCCACCAGTGACTATCGGGACAATAGTGGCTACACCTTC
clone size: NA; D gene: TRBD2; J gene: TRBJ2-2; V gene: TRBV19; CDR3 protein: CASTASGGAAGTGELFF; CDR3 DNA: TGTGCCAGTACGGCTAGCGGGGGGGCGGCGGGTACCGGGGAGCTGTTTTTT
clone size: NA; D gene: TRBD1; J gene: TRBJ2-1; V gene: TRBV29-1; CDR3 protein: CSAGTGGRNEQFF; CDR3 DNA: TGCAGCGCTGGGACAGGGGGACGCAATGAGCAGTTCTTC